The source of this T cell receptor (beta chain) is a study of OX40 agonist ivuxolimab in advanced cancers. In the study overall: Patients were treated with intravenous ivuxolimab, dosed at 0.01 to 10 mg/kg and infused every 2 weeks. Hepatocellular carcinoma, melanoma, renal cell or head and neck cancer occurred in dose-escalation patients.

Note on this clone: The antigen is not known.

TCRdb's table, derived via immunoSEQ multiplex PCR, lists solely in-frame clones and lacks some. The sample carries around 38,000 clones, 65% to 90% recorded once. Collection of blood occurred at baseline, at cycle 4 day 1, and at cycle 7 day 1. This CDR3 comprises 13 residues. CDR1 and CDR2 from the germline V gene are WNHNN and SYGVQD (reference sequence). Unmatched junction bases numbered 3, after V lost 4 bases and J lost 6 bases. Study conclusions and caveats: Researchers did not determine the expanded peripheral T cells' antigen specificity.

The sample in question was CD4+ or CD8+ T cells sorted from blood, obtained in a trial of the OX40 agonist ivuxolimab. The receptor was derived from an adult with an advanced solid tumor such as melanoma, head and neck, liver or kidney cancer. The rearrangement uses TRBV10-1 and TRBJ2-7, with 10 bases that match TRBD1. CDR3 in DNA: TGCGCCAGCAGTGGGGACAGGGGCCTCGAGCAGTACTTC. Protein sequence: CASSGDRGLEQYF.